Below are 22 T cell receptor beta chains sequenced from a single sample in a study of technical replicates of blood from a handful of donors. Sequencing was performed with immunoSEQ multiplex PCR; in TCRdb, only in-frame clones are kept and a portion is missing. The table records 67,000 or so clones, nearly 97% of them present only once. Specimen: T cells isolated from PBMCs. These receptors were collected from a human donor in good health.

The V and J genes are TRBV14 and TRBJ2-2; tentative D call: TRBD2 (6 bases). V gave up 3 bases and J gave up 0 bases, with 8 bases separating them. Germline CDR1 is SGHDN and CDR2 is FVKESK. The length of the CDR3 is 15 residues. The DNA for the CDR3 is TGTGCCAGCAGCCACGCGGGAACGAACACCGGGGAGCTGTTTTTT. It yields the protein CASSHAGTNTGELFF.

Written as DNA, the CDR3 is TGTGCCAGCAGGGGTCGGACAGGGGAGTATGGCTACACCTTC. Encoded protein: CASRGRTGEYGYTF. The chain carries TRBV2 and TRBJ1-2; 9 nucleotides align to TRBD1. The trim removed 6 bases at V and 5 bases at J, leaving 7 bases unmatched. The CDR3 covers 14 residues. The V gene's germline CDR1 is SNHLY and CDR2 FYNNEI.

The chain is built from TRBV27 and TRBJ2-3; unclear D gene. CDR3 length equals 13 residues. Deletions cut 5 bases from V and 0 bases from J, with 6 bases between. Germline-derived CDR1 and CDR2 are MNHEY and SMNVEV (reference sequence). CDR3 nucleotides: TGTGCCAGCAGTCTTACTAGCACAGATACGCAGTATTTT. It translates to CASSLTSTDTQYF.

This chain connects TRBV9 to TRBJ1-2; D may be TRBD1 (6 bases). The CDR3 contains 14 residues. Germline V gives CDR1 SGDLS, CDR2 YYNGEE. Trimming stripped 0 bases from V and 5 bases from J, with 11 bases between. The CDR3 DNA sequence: TGTGCCAGCAGCGTAGCTTTAGGGGGTTATGGCTACACCTTC. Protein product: CASSVALGGYGYTF. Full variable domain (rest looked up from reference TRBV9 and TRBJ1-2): DSGVTQTPKHLITATGQRVTLRCSPRSGDLSVYWYQQSLDQGLQFLIQYYNGEERAKGNILERFSAQQFPDLHSELNLSSLELGDSALYFCASSVALGGYGYTFGSGTRLTVV.

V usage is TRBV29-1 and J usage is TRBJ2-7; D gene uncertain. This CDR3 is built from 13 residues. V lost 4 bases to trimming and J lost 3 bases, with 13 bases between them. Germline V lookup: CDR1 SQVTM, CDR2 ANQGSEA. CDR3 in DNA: TGCAGCGTTGGAGGTGTCAACGTCTACGAGCAGTACTTC. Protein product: CSVGGVNVYEQYF.

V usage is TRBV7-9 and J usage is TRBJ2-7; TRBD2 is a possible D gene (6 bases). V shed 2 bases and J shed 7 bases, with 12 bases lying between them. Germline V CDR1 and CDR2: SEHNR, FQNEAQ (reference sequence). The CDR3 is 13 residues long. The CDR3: CASSLYVGGEQYF. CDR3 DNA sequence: TGTGCCAGCAGCTTATACGTGGGGGGAGAGCAGTACTTC.

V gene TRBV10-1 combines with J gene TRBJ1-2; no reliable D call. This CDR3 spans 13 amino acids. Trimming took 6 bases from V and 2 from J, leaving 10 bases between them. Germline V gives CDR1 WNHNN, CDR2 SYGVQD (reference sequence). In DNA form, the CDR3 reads TGCGCCAGCAGCCACGACGGGAACTATGGCTACACCTTC. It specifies CASSHDGNYGYTF.

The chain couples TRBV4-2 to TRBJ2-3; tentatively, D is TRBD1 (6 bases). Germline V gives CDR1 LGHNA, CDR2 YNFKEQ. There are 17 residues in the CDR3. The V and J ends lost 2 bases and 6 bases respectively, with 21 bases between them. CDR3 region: CASSQSLPGQARDTQYF. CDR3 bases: TGTGCCAGCAGCCAAAGCCTACCGGGACAAGCGAGGGATACGCAGTATTTT.

The CDR3 region is CASSTGSSYEQYF. The CDR3, as DNA: TGTGCCAGCAGTACAGGGAGCTCCTACGAGCAGTACTTC. This chain links TRBV27 with TRBJ2-7, with a possible D match to TRBD1 (6 bases). Per the germline V gene, CDR1 is MNHEY and CDR2 is SMNVEV (reference sequence). This CDR3 is built from 13 residues. Trimming pared 5 bases from V and 0 bases from J, leaving 8 bases between.

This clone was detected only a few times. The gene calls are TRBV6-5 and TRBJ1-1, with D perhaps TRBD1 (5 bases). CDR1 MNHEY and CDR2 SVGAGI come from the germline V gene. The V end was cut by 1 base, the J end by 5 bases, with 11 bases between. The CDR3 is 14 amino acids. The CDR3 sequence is CASSYWRGGTEAFF. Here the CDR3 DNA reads TGTGCCAGCAGTTACTGGAGGGGAGGGACTGAAGCTTTCTTT.

The CDR3 loop reads CASRPGQPNEKLFF. In DNA, the CDR3 is TGTGCCAGCAGACCGGGACAGCCTAATGAAAAACTGTTTTTT. This chain joins TRBV28 and TRBJ1-4, with 7 nucleotides matching TRBD1. Trimming cost V 6 bases and J 3 bases; bases outside gene matches: 4. Germline V CDR1 and CDR2: MDHEN, SYDVKM. The CDR3 runs to 14 residues.

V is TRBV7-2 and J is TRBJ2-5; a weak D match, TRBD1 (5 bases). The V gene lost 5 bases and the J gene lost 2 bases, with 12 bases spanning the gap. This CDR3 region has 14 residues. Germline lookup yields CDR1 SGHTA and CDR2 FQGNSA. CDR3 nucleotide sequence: TGTGCCAGCAGCACCCGACAGTTACAAGAGACCCAGTACTTC. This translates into CASSTRQLQETQYF.

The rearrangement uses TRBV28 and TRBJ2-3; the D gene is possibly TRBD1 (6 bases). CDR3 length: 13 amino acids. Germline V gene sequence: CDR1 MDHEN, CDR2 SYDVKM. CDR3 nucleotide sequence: TGTGGAGGGGGTGATCCTAGCACAGATACGCAGTATTTT. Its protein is CGGGDPSTDTQYF.

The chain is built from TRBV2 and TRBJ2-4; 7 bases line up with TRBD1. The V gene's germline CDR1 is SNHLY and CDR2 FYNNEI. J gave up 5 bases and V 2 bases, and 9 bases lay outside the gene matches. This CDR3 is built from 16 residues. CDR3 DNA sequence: TGTGCCAGCAGTGAAAGGGACAGCGGAAGCGAAAACATTCAGTACTTC. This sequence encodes CASSERDSGSENIQYF.

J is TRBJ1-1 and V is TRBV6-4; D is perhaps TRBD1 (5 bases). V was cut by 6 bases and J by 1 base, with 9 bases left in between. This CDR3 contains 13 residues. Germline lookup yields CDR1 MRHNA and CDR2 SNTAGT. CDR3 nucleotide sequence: TGTGCCAGCAGAATCGGACAGAACACTGAAGCTTTCTTT. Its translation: CASRIGQNTEAFF.

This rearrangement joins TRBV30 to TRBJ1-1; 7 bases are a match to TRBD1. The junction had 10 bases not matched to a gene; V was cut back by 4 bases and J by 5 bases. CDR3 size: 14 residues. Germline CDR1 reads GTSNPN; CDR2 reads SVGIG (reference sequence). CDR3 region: CAWIRQGPATEAFF. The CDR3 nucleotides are TGTGCCTGGATCCGACAGGGACCTGCGACTGAAGCTTTCTTT.

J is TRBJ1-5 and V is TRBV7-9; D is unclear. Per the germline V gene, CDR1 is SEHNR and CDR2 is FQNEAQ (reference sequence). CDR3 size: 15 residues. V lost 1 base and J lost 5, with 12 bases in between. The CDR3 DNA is TGTGCCAGCAGCTTAGGGAGCAGCGACTATCAGCCCCAGCATTTT. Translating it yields CASSLGSSDYQPQHF.

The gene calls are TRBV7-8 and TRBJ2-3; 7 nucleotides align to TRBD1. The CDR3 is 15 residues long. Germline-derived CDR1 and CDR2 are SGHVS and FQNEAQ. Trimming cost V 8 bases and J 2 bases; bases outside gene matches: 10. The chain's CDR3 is CASRGQRLLTDTQYF. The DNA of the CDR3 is TGTGCCAGCCGGGGACAGCGGCTTCTCACAGATACGCAGTATTTT.

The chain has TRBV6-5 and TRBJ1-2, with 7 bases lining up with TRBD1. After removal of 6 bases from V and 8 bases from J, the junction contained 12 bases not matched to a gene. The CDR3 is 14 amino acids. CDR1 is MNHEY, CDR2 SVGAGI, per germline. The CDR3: CASSRETGLGGYTF. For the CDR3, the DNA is TGTGCCAGCAGCCGGGAGACAGGGTTAGGCGGCTACACCTTC.

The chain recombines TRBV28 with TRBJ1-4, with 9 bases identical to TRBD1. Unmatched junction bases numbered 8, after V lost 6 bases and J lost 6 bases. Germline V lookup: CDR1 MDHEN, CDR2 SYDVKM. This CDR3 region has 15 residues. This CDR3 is CASSNPQGAHEKLFF. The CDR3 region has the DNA TGTGCCAGCAGCAATCCACAGGGGGCTCATGAAAAACTGTTTTTT.

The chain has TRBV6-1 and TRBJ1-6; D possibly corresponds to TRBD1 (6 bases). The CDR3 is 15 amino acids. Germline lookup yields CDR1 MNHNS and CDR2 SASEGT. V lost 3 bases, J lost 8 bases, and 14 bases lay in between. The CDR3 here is CASSESGVLDSPLHF. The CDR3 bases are TGTGCCAGCAGTGAGTCAGGGGTTCTCGATTCACCCCTCCACTTT.

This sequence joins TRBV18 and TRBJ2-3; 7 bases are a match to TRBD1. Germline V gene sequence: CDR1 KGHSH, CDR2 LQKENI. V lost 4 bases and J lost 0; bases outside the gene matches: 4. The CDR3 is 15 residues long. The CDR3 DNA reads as TGTGCCAGCTCACTCGGGACAGAGAGCACAGATACGCAGTATTTT. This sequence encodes CASSLGTESTDTQYF.